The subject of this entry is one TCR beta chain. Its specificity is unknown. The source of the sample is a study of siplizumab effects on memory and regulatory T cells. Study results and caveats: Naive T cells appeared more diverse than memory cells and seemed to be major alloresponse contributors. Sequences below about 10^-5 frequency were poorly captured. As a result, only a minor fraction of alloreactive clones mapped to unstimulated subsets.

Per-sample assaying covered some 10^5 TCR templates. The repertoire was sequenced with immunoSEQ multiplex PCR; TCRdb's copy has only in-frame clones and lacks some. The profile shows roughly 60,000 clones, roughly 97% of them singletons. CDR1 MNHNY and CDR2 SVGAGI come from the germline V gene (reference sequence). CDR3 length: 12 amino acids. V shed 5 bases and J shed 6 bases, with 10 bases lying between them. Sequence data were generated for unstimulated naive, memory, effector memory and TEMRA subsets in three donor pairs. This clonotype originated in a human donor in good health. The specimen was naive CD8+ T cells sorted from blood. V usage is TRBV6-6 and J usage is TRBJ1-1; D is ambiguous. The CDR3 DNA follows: TGTGCCAGCAGTACATACGGGGCTGAAGCTTTCTTT. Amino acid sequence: CASSTYGAEAFF.